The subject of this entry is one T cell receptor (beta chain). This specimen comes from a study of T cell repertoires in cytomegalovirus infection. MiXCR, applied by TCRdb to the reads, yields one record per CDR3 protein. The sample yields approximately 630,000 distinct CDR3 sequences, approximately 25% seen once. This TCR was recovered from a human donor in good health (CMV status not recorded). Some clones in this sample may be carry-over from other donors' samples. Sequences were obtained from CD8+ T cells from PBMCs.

The CDR3 sequence is CASSYDISIGELFF. As DNA, the CDR3 is TGTGCCAGCAGTTACGACATATCGATCGGGGAGCTGTTTTTT. This rearrangement joins TRBV6-2 or TRBV6-3 to TRBJ2-2, with unresolved D. The CDR3 sequence is 14 residues long. V lost 2 bases, J lost 7 bases, and 11 bases lay in between. Looked up from germline, CDR1 is MNHEY and CDR2 is SVGEGT.